This is a list of T cell receptor beta chains from one sample in a study of cytomegalovirus exposure and HLA in healthy donors. Clones were read by immunoSEQ multiplex PCR, and TCRdb kept only the in-frame ones, dropping some. The data include about 90,000 clones; the top ten clones carry roughly 3%. Sequencing was carried out using PBMCs. The receptors were gathered from a woman aged 25 to 39 in good health and CMV-seronegative. CDR3s include the opening cysteine and the closing phenylalanine or tryptophan. The D gene is left open where the match is weak.

d_gene: -; j_gene: TRBJ1-2; v_gene: TRBV18; CDR3aa: CASSPPGSNNYGYTF
d_gene: -; j_gene: TRBJ2-3; v_gene: TRBV7-8; CDR3aa: CASSVPKGRSTDTQYF
d_gene: TRBD1; j_gene: TRBJ2-5; v_gene: TRBV6-4; CDR3aa: CASSEETGRQETQYF
d_gene: TRBD2; j_gene: TRBJ2-7; v_gene: TRBV10-3; CDR3aa: CAISQSGTYEQYF
d_gene: -; j_gene: TRBJ1-4; v_gene: TRBV11-2; CDR3aa: CASSLLTVRATNEKLFF
d_gene: TRBD1; j_gene: TRBJ1-5; v_gene: TRBV5-8; CDR3aa: CASSLTYMTGIGQPQHF
d_gene: -; j_gene: TRBJ1-1; v_gene: TRBV5-1; CDR3aa: CASSSLRGTEAFF
d_gene: TRBD2; j_gene: TRBJ2-1; v_gene: TRBV6-4; CDR3aa: CASSDSSGGVYNEQFF
d_gene: TRBD1; j_gene: TRBJ2-7; v_gene: TRBV28; CDR3aa: CASSSPGQGAGEQYF
d_gene: TRBD2; j_gene: TRBJ2-1; v_gene: TRBV7-3; CDR3aa: CASSLTAGEEGNEQFF
d_gene: -; j_gene: TRBJ2-1; v_gene: TRBV29-1; CDR3aa: CSVARELNNGQFF
d_gene: -; j_gene: TRBJ1-5; v_gene: TRBV28; CDR3aa: CASSPRTSYPHQPQHF
d_gene: -; j_gene: TRBJ2-7; v_gene: TRBV27; CDR3aa: CASSFGRGDEQYF
d_gene: -; j_gene: TRBJ1-1; v_gene: TRBV9; CDR3aa: CASSGPGGRTEAFF
d_gene: -; j_gene: TRBJ1-4; v_gene: TRBV28; CDR3aa: CASSLALREKLFF
d_gene: -; j_gene: TRBJ2-3; v_gene: TRBV5-4; CDR3aa: CASSTDSTDTQYF
d_gene: -; j_gene: TRBJ1-1; v_gene: TRBV13; CDR3aa: CASSALLRTVRELNTEAFF
d_gene: TRBD1; j_gene: TRBJ2-5; v_gene: TRBV28; CDR3aa: CASSLSSGTAQETQYF
d_gene: TRBD2; j_gene: TRBJ2-7; v_gene: TRBV6-1; CDR3aa: CASSEYQGLSYEQYF
d_gene: TRBD2; j_gene: TRBJ2-7; v_gene: TRBV4-1; CDR3aa: CASSQGLLAGTTYEQYF
d_gene: TRBD2; j_gene: TRBJ2-7; v_gene: TRBV2; CDR3aa: CASSEGGGLDEQYF
d_gene: TRBD2; j_gene: TRBJ2-1; v_gene: TRBV27; CDR3aa: CASSLPSGSSYNEQFF
d_gene: TRBD2; j_gene: TRBJ2-1; v_gene: TRBV20-1; CDR3aa: CSAQTSYEQFF
d_gene: -; j_gene: TRBJ1-1; v_gene: TRBV11-2; CDR3aa: CASSLGRTENTEAFF